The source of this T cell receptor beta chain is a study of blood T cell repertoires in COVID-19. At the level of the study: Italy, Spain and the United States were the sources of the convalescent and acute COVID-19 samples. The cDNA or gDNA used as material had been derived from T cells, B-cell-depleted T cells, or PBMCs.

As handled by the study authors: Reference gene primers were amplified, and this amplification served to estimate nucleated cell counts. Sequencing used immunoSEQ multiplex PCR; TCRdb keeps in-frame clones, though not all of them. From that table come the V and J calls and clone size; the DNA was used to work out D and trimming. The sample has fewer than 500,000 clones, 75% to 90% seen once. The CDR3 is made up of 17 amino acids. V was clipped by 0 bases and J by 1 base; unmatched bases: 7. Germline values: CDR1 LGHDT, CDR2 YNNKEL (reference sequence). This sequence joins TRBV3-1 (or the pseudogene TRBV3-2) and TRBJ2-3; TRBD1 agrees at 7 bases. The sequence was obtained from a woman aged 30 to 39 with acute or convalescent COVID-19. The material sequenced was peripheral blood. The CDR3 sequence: CASSQDRGSAGTDTQYF. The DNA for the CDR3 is TGTGCCAGCAGCCAAGACAGGGGGTCCGCAGGCACAGATACGCAGTATTTT.